Below are 6 T cell receptor beta chains sequenced from a single sample in a study of OX40 agonist ivuxolimab in advanced cancers. The protocol used for the library was the immunoSEQ multiplex PCR assay. This is the immuneACCESS table as TCRdb keeps it, with only in-frame sequences that have V and J called. A part of the clones is gone; compared with another copy, unresolved V genes explain less than half, and the rest is unexplained. The sample contains about 78,000 clones, 85% to 95% of them found a single time. The ten top clones hold approximately 3% of the sample. The source was CD4+ or CD8+ T cells sorted from blood, collected in a trial of the OX40 agonist ivuxolimab. These receptors were collected from an adult with an advanced solid tumor such as melanoma, head and neck, liver or kidney cancer.

CDR3 amino acids: CASSLLSHTGELFF. The CDR3 bases are TGCGCCAGCAGCTTGTTATCTCACACCGGGGAGCTGTTTTTT. This chain joins TRBV5-1 and TRBJ2-2; no clear D gene. The V gene's germline CDR1 is SGHRS and CDR2 YFSETQ. The CDR3 is made up of 14 amino acids. V was cut by 1 base and J by 3 bases, with 7 bases left in between.

This clone was seen once. The chain carries TRBV29-1 and TRBJ2-7; unclear D gene. In germline, CDR1 is SQVTM, CDR2 ANQGSEA. This CDR3 region has 12 residues. Trimming removed 3 bases at V and 0 bases at J, with 6 bases between. CDR3 in amino acids: CSVEADSYEQYF. For the CDR3, the DNA is TGCAGCGTTGAGGCGGACTCCTACGAGCAGTACTTC.

This chain connects TRBV19 to TRBJ1-1; D is unresolved. This CDR3 comprises 12 residues. Germline-derived CDR1 and CDR2 are LNHDA and SQIVND (reference sequence). Trimming removed 6 bases at V and 4 bases at J, with 9 bases between. CDR3: CASRDWGTEAFF. In nucleotides, the CDR3 is TGTGCCAGTAGGGACTGGGGCACTGAAGCTTTCTTT. Based on the CDR3 plus reference TRBV19 and TRBJ1-1, the full variable domain is DGGITQSPKYLFRKEGQNVTLSCEQNLNHDAMYWYRQDPGQGLRLIYYSQIVNDFQKGDIAEGYSVSREKKESFPLTVTSAQKNPTAFYLCASRDWGTEAFFGQGTRLTVV.

V and J are TRBV19 and TRBJ2-7; maybe TRBD1 (5 bases). Germline-derived CDR1 and CDR2 are LNHDA and SQIVND (reference sequence). Trimming shortened V by 4 bases and J by 0 bases, and 10 bases separated the two germline ends. The CDR3 contains 14 residues. The CDR3 loop is CASSTAGFSYEQYF. The CDR3 DNA follows: TGTGCCAGTAGTACGGCAGGGTTCTCCTACGAGCAGTACTTC.

The chain carries TRBV30 and TRBJ2-2; 8 bases align to TRBD1. This CDR3 has 18 residues. The germline gives CDR1 GTSNPN, CDR2 SVGIG (reference sequence). V lost 2 bases to trimming and J lost 6 bases; unmatched junction nucleotides: 17. The CDR3 protein is CAWSQKVADRVGAGELFF. The CDR3 coding sequence is TGTGCCTGGAGTCAAAAAGTCGCGGACAGGGTAGGGGCCGGGGAGCTGTTTTTT.

CDR3 sequence (DNA): TGTGCCAGCAGTTACGATTTATCTAGGCATGGCTACACCTTC. It encodes CASSYDLSRHGYTF. The V and J genes are TRBV6-6 and TRBJ1-2, with D unresolved. V lost 2 bases and J lost 6, with 13 bases in between. CDR3 length: 14 residues. Germline CDR1 is MNHNY and CDR2 is SVGAGI (reference sequence).